Shown below are 11 T cell receptor delta chains from a single sample sequenced in a study of gamma-delta T cells after stem cell transplantation. TCRdb re-called the RT-PCR reads using CATT. This table has roughly 700 delta-chain clones, roughly 2.6% appearing once. Sequencing was performed on gamma-delta T cells. The receptor source for this set is a human donor. It is not recorded whose cells these are; they may come from a transplant donor.

By sample fraction, this clone is hyperexpanded. This same CDR3 is encoded by further DNA sequences in the sample. The J gene is TRDJ1, the V gene TRDV2, with D possibly being TRDD3 (5 bases). Germline V lookup: CDR1 GEAIGNYY, CDR2 EKD. Trimming pared 3 bases from V and 2 bases from J, leaving 12 bases between. CDR3 size: 14 residues. CDR3 nucleotide sequence: TGTGCCTGTGACCGGATAGGAGCGACCGATAAACTCATCTTT. Its translation is CACDRIGATDKLIF.

The sample holds a few counts of this clone. This likely traces to a read error, being one base from a far larger clone. The V gene is TRDV2, the J gene TRDJ1; TRDD3 matches 12 bases. Germline assignment: CDR1 GEAIGNYY and CDR2 EKD. This CDR3 is 20 amino acids long. The CDR3 protein is CACGTVASTGGYPYTDKLIF. CDR3 sequence (DNA): TGTGCCTGTGGCACCGTCGCCTCCACTGGGGGATACCCGTACACCGATAAACTCATCTTT.

With regard to this clone: A far larger clone is one nucleotide away, so this likely arose from a read error. The identical CDR3 is also encoded by other nucleotide sequences in the sample. The chain has TRDV1 and TRDJ4; a weak D match, TRDD3 (6 bases). V was pared by 5 bases and J by 0 bases, with 37 bases between. CDR3 length: 22 residues. CDR1 and CDR2 (germline): TSWWSYY, QGS. CDR3 protein: CALGWIGKASRTGRGGTRPLIF. The CDR3 DNA reads as TGTGCTCTTGGGTGGATCGGGAAAGCGTCTCGTACAGGGAGGGGGGGAACCAGACCCCTGATCTTT.

This clone has only a few counts. Only one base separates this from a far larger clonotype, so it likely reflects a read error. The same CDR3 can be traced to other DNA sequences in this sample. The chain recombines TRDV2 with TRDJ1; 7 bases align to TRDD3. The germline CDR1 and CDR2 sequences are GEAIGNYY and EKD. With 0 bases clipped from V and 8 bases from J, the junction kept 23 bases outside the gene matches. The CDR3 is 19 amino acids. CDR3 region: CACDTGALGYSIQLDKLIF. The CDR3 DNA is TGTGCCTGTGACACCGGAGCCCTGGGATACTCTATTCAACTCGACAAACTCATCTTT.

A few counts support this clone. The protein given by TCRdb reflects a much larger clone and differs at residue 10 from this DNA's translation, likely from a read error; the protein shown is the DNA's translation. The V and J genes are TRDV2 and TRDJ1; D could derive from TRDD2 or TRDD3 (7 bases each). There are 21 residues in the CDR3. V lost 1 base, J lost 0 bases, and 29 bases lay in between. The V gene's germline CDR1 is GEAIGNYY and CDR2 EKD. CDR3 loop: CACDTVPTSEGYLAYTDKLIF. The CDR3 nucleotides are TGTGCCTGTGACACAGTTCCTACTTCTGAGGGATACCTGGCGTACACCGATAAACTCATCTTT.

There are a few counts of this clone. The rearrangement uses TRDV2 and TRDJ1; tentative D call: TRDD3 (5 bases). In germline, CDR1 is GEAIGNYY, CDR2 EKD. This CDR3 has 15 amino acids. Trimming removed 3 bases at V and 2 bases at J, with 15 bases between. CDR3 loop: CACDPIARGTDKLIF. In DNA, the CDR3 is TGTGCCTGTGACCCGATAGCCAGGGGGACCGATAAACTCATCTTT.

This clone was seen repeatedly, ten times or more. Translating this DNA gives a protein that differs at residue 3 from the TCRdb one, which belongs to a much larger clone; a read error is likely, and the protein shown is this translation. J is TRDJ1 and V is TRDV2, with TRDD3 matching 9 bases. This CDR3 region has 15 residues. CDR1 is GEAIGNYY, CDR2 EKD, per germline. V shed 9 bases, J shed 4 bases, and the junction held 14 bases outside the gene matches. CDR3 region: CARERLGDRDDKLIF. The CDR3, as DNA: TGTGCCCGCGAGAGGTTGGGGGATAGGGACGATAAACTCATCTTT.

Turning to this clone: A far bigger clonotype differs at one base, so this is likely a read error. Other DNA sequences in this sample translate to the same CDR3. This rearrangement joins TRDV2 to TRDJ1; the match to TRDD3 covers 12 bases. The CDR3 spans 19 residues. CDR1 and CDR2 from the germline V gene are GEAIGNYY and EKD. CDR3 sequence reads: CACDGPLGDTRKHTDKLIF. CDR3 DNA sequence: TGTGCTTGTGACGGCCCCCTGGGGGATACGCGAAAACACACCGATAAACTCATCTTT.

This clone was observed a handful of times. This DNA translates differently at residue 6 from the TCRdb protein, which is that of a much larger clone; a read error is likely, and the protein shown is the DNA's own translation. V is TRDV2 and J is TRDJ1; 13 positions agree with TRDD3. This CDR3 has 17 residues. J was trimmed by 3 bases and V by 1 base; bases with no gene match: 7. Germline-derived CDR1 and CDR2 are GEAIGNYY and EKD. The CDR3 nucleotides are TGTGCCTGTGACACAGTACTGGGGGATACGCGTTCCGATAAACTCATCTTT. Protein sequence: CACDTVLGDTRSDKLIF.

This clone was recorded many times. A far more abundant clone sits one base away, making this likely a read error. The V gene is TRDV2, the J gene TRDJ1; the match to TRDD3 covers 8 bases. Germline V lookup: CDR1 GEAIGNYY, CDR2 EKD. This CDR3 spans 24 amino acids. The DNA of the CDR3 is TGTGCCTGTGACACCGTTCTACGCCCTGGTACTGGGGGTACCCCTGAAGGGTACACCGATAAACCCATCTTT. Translating gives CACDTVLRPGTGGTPEGYTDKPIF.

As regards this clone: TCRdb pairs this DNA with a much larger clone's protein that differs at residue 3, likely a read error; the protein shown was translated from the DNA. The chain uses TRDV2 and TRDJ1; 12 bases line up with TRDD3. The CDR3 spans 17 residues. Germline V lookup: CDR1 GEAIGNYY, CDR2 EKD. The CDR3 DNA is TGTGCCCGTGACGGCCCCCTGGGGGATACGCGTTCCGATAAACTCATCTTT. Translation gives CARDGPLGDTRSDKLIF.